This T cell receptor (beta chain) came from a study of blood T cell repertoires in COVID-19 (dated by TCRdb to between 2020 and 2021). Broadly, across the study: Samples from collaborators originated in the United States, Italy and Spain and spanned both the acute and convalescent phases of COVID-19. Nearly every sample came with metadata listing a de-identified subject ID, COVID-19 status, age in years and sex. The repertoires were released in a freely available public database meant as a resource for research on the immune response to SARS-CoV-2. Deeply sampled blood TCRbeta repertoires from subjects exposed to, actively infected with, or recovered from COVID-19 were included in the dataset. The samples were drawn from two sources: the first 160 participants of the ongoing ImmuneRACE study, and 950 to 1,500 subjects contributed by 6 global collaborators. The material from the prospective study consisted of cDNA or gDNA derived from T cells, B-cell-depleted T cells, or PBMCs. Where available, HLA class I and class II types were obtained from metadata supplied by the sample provider rather than from assay-based typing. Beyond this particular receptor, the publication reports: The amount of clinical and demographic metadata varied by source and participant and was provided uncurated.

Remarks on this clone: No cognate antigen has been identified for it. The record has no base qualities; no much larger clone is one base away.

Each collaborating institution followed its own protocols to collect whole blood in K2EDTA tubes. For TCRbeta analysis, collaborators shipped samples in one of three forms: frozen whole blood, isolated PBMCs, or DNA extracted from either of those sample types. TCRbeta CDR3 regions were amplified from genomic DNA using the immunoSEQ Assay, a bias-controlled multiplex PCR. The paper's processing steps were these. The number of nucleated cells in each sample was estimated from the amplification of reference gene primers within the assay. To quantify the absolute abundance of each unique TCRbeta CDR3 rearrangement, sequence reads were collapsed and filtered. For each sample, productive Simpson clonality was calculated as the square root of Simpson's diversity index over productive rearrangements. Imported from immuneACCESS, the table was reduced by TCRdb to in-frame sequences with V and J called. These copies leave out some clones; in studies compared against another copy, an unresolved V gene accounts for under half, and the cause of the remainder is not known. The DNA was the basis for D and trimming; V, J and clone size are from that table. This sample lists around 300,000 clones; roughly 90% were detected once. In total, the top ten clones hold 4% of the sample.

The sequence was obtained from a woman aged 50 to 60 with active or convalescent COVID-19. The sequencing input was peripheral blood.

The CDR3 has the sequence CASSLVGQHYGYTF. Here is the DNA: TGTGCCAGCAGCTTAGTGGGACAGCATTATGGCTACACCTTC. The sequence is built from TRBV7-8 and TRBJ1-2, with 7 bases matching TRBD1. The CDR3 measures 14 amino acids from cysteine to phenylalanine. The DNA shown is the 42-base CDR3, in frame from base 1. Germline trimming amounts to 1 base on V and 5 bases on J, with 4 as the count of junction bases outside the gene matches. CDR1 is given as SGHVS and CDR2 as FQNEAQ, both from the germline V gene.